This TCR beta chain was observed in a study of cytomegalovirus exposure and HLA in healthy donors. Study-level results: Roughly uniform depth of sequencing across donors was assumed in presence/absence analyses. According to the study, roughly 160 TCR beta chains were cytomegalovirus-associated.

It was with 60 Vbeta and 13 Jbeta primers that the PCR ran. TCRdb's table, derived via immunoSEQ multiplex PCR, lists solely in-frame clones and lacks some. The top ten hold under 6% of the sample, which has roughly 180,000 clones, roughly 80% seen once. About this clone itself: Its antigen is not identified.

The CDR3 contains 16 residues. CDR1 and CDR2 (germline): SGHRS, YFSETQ. The junction had 13 bases not matched to a gene; V was cut back by 6 bases and J by 4 bases. The sample comprised PBMCs. This rearrangement joins TRBV5-1 to TRBJ1-1; 9 bases agree with TRBD1. This clonotype was obtained from a woman between 50 and 59 years old in good health and CMV-seropositive. The CDR3 DNA is TGCGCCAGCAAAATATCTCCGGAGACAGGGGGCACTGAAGCTTTCTTT. Its protein product is CASKISPETGGTEAFF. The complete variable domain, with remaining parts taken from reference TRBV5-1 and TRBJ1-1, reads KAGVTQTPRYLIKTRGQQVTLSCSPISGHRSVSWYQQTPGQGLQFLFEYFSETQRNKGNFPGRFSGRQFSNSRSEMNVSTLELGDSALYLCASKISPETGGTEAFFGQGTRLTVV.